This T cell receptor (beta chain) originates from a study of blood T cell repertoires in COVID-19 (dated by TCRdb to 2018 to 2021). Some background on the complete study: Samples from collaborators originated in the United States, Italy and Spain and spanned both the acute and convalescent phases of COVID-19. The prospective study material was composed of cDNA or gDNA derived from T cells, B-cell-depleted T cells, or PBMCs. Subjects who had been exposed to COVID-19, were actively infected with it, or had recovered from it provided the deeply sampled blood TCRbeta repertoires that made up the dataset. A freely available public database, intended as a resource for researchers studying the immune response to SARS-CoV-2, is where the repertoires were released. Samples came from the ongoing ImmuneRACE study (first 160 participants) plus 1,254 subjects from 6 global collaborators. Sample metadata almost always included a de-identified subject ID, COVID-19 status, age in years and sex. Where available, HLA class I and class II types were taken from metadata supplied by the sample provider and were not determined by assay-based typing.

Overall results and qualifications from the work: The amount of clinical and demographic metadata varied by source and participant and was provided uncurated.

TCRbeta CDR3 regions were amplified from genomic DNA by means of the immunoSEQ Assay, a bias-controlled multiplex PCR. As for how the authors treated the data: The number of nucleated cells in each sample was estimated by amplification of reference gene primers within the assay. To quantify the absolute abundance of each unique TCRbeta CDR3 rearrangement, sequence reads were collapsed and filtered. For each sample, productive Simpson clonality was calculated as the square root of Simpson's diversity index over productive rearrangements. TCRdb limited this immuneACCESS table to in-frame rearrangements with V and J called. A share of clones is missing; checked studies link under half to unresolved V genes, and the rest is unexplained. V and J calls and clone size follow that table, whereas D and trimming were derived from the DNA. This sample holds around 250,000 clones; about nine tenths were observed only once. The ten biggest clones cover around 1.7% of the sample.

Samples from volunteer blood donors who had recovered from COVID-19 were contributed by a second Seattle source. Whole blood was collected in K2EDTA tubes by collaborating institutions according to the institutions' own protocols. For TCRbeta analysis, collaborators shipped samples as frozen whole blood, isolated PBMCs, or DNA extracted from either of those sample types. Trimming takes 5 bases off V and 2 bases off J; junction bases not matched to a gene: 9. CDR1 and CDR2 are read off the germline V gene (reference sequence) as SGHAT and FQDESV. The CDR3 holds 15 amino acids from the cysteine to the phenylalanine. Only CDR3 DNA is held: 45 bases, read in frame from base 1. With respect to this clone: There is no known antigen for this receptor. The input lacks base qualities; no much larger clone sits a single base away.

The chain joins TRBV11-1 to TRBJ2-7; 7 bases in between match TRBD2. The clonotype originates from a woman in her fifties or sixties who had recovered from COVID-19. Sequenced sample: peripheral blood. The CDR3 region reads CASSRRTGGTYEQYF. The nucleotides read TGTGCCAGCAGCCGCAGGACCGGGGGGACCTACGAGCAGTACTTC.